This T cell receptor beta chain comes out of a study of blood T cell repertoires in COVID-19. Libraries were prepared by immunoSEQ multiplex PCR; TCRdb keeps only in-frame clonotypes and omits some of them. The sample consists of a few hundred thousand clones, more than 75% of them appearing once. The sample taken for sequencing was PBMCs or T cells enriched from blood (not recorded which). This TCR came from a woman under 30 who had recovered from COVID-19.

CDR3: CASSYYGQIDEAFF. CDR3 nucleotide sequence: TGTGCCAGCAGTTACTATGGACAGATAGATGAAGCTTTCTTT. This chain uses TRBV6-5 with TRBJ1-1; perhaps TRBD1 as D (6 bases). V lost 1 base and J lost 7, with 13 bases in between. From germline, CDR1 is MNHEY and CDR2 SVGAGI. The length of the CDR3 is 14 residues.